This T cell receptor beta chain derives from a study of T cell changes during pregnancy in multiple sclerosis. The data were produced by immunoSEQ multiplex PCR, yet TCRdb's version contains in-frame clones alone and is incomplete. The data contain 85,000 to 100,000 clones, about 92% of them singletons. V gave up 6 bases and J gave up 6 bases; unmatched junction bases: 13. The CDR3 runs to 18 residues. Looked up from germline, CDR1 is SGHTA and CDR2 is FQGNSA. This specimen consisted of peripheral blood, obtained in the first trimester of pregnancy. The chain links TRBV7-2 to TRBJ2-5, with TRBD2 identical over 16 bases. The clonotype originates from a female donor with multiple sclerosis, enrolled in a pregnancy study. CDR3 bases: TGTGCCAGCAGTCCGCCGGGACTAGCGGGAGGGTCCGTAAAGACCCAGTACTTC. It codes for CASSPPGLAGGSVKTQYF.